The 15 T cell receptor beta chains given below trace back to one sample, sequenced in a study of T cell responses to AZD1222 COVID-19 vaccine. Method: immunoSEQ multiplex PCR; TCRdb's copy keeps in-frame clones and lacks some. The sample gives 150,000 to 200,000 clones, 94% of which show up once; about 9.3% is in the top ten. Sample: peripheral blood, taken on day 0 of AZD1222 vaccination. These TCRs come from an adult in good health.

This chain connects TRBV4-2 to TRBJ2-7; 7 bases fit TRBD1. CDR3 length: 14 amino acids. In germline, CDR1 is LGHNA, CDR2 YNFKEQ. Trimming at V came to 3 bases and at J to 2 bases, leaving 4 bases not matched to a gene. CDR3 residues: CASSQLTGTYEQYF. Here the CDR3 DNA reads TGTGCCAGCAGCCAGCTGACAGGGACCTACGAGCAGTACTTC.

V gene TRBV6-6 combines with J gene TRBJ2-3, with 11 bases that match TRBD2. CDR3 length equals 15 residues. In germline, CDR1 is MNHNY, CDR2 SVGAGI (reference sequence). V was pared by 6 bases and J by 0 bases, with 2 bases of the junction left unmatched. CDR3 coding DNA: TGTGCCAGCAGCCCTAGCGGGAGGAGCACAGATACGCAGTATTTT. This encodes CASSPSGRSTDTQYF.

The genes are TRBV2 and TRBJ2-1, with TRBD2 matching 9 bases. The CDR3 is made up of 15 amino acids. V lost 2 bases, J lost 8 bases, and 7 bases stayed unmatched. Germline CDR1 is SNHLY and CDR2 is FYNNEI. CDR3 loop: CASSESAGGGYEQFF. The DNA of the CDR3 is TGTGCCAGCAGTGAAAGCGCGGGAGGGGGCTATGAGCAGTTCTTC.

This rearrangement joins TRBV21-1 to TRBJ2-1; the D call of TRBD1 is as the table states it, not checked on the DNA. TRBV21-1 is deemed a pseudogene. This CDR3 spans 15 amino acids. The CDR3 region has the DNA TGTGCCAGCACCGTCCCAGGGGGCCATTACAATGAGCAGTTCTTC. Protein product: CASTVPGGHYNEQFF.

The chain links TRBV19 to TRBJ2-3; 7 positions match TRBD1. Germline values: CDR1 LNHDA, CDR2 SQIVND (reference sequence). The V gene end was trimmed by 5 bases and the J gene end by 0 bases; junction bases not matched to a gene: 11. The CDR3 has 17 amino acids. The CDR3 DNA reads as TGTGCCAGTAGTTCGTCCAGGGGGTTAACTAGCACAGATACGCAGTATTTT. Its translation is CASSSSRGLTSTDTQYF.

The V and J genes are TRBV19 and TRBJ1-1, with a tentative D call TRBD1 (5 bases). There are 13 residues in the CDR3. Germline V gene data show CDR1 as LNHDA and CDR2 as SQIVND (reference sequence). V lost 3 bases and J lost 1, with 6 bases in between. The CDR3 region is CASSMGPNTEAFF. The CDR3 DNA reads TGTGCCAGTAGTATGGGACCGAACACTGAAGCTTTCTTT. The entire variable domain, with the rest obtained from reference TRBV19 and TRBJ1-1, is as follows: DGGITQSPKYLFRKEGQNVTLSCEQNLNHDAMYWYRQDPGQGLRLIYYSQIVNDFQKGDIAEGYSVSREKKESFPLTVTSAQKNPTAFYLCASSMGPNTEAFFGQGTRLTVV.

CDR3 nucleotides: TGTGCCAGCAGCCAAGGGGGGACAGGCTCCTACGAGCAGTACTTC. Translated, it gives CASSQGGTGSYEQYF. V is TRBV3-1 (or the pseudogene TRBV3-2) and J is TRBJ2-7, with 8 bases identical to TRBD1. In germline, CDR1 is LGHDT, CDR2 YNNKEL (reference sequence). The CDR3 covers 15 residues. V shed 1 base and J 0 bases; nucleotides not matched to a gene: 2.

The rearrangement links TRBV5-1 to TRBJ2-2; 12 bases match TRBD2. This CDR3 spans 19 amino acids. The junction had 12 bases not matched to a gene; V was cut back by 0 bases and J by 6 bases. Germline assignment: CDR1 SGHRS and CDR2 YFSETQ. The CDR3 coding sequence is TGCGCCAGCAGCTTGGAACTAGCGGGAGGCGGGACCCGAGCCGGGGAGCTGTTTTTT. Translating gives CASSLELAGGGTRAGELFF.

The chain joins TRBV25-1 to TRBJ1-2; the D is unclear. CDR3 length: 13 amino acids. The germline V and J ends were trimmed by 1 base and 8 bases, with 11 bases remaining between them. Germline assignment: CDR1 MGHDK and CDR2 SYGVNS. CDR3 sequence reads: CASSELRIGGYTF. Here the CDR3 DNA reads TGTGCCAGCAGTGAATTGAGGATCGGGGGCTACACCTTC.

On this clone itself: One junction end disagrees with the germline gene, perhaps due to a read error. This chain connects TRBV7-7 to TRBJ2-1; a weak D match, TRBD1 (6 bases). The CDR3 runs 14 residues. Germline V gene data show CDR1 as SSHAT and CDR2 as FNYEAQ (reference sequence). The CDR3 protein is CASSLMDSLNEQFF. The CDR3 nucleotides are TGTGCTAGCAGCTTAATGGACAGCCTCAATGAGCAGTTCTTC.

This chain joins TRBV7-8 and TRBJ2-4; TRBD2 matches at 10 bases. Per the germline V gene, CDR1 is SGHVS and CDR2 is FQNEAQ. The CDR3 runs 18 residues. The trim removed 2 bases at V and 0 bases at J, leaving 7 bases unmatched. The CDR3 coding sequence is TGTGCCAGCAGCTTAACTAGCGGGATTATACTAGCCAAAAACATTCAGTACTTC. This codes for CASSLTSGIILAKNIQYF.

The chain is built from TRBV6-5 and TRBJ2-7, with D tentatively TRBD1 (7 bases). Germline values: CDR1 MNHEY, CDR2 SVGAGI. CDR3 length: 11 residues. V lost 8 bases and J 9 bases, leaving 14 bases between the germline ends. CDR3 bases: TGTGCCAGCGTGGGGGGACAGAGGCAGTACTTC. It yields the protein CASVGGQRQYF.

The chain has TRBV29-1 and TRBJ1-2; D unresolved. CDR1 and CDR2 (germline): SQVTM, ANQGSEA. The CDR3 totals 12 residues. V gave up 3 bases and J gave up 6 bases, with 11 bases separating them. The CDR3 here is CSVDIRVDGYTF. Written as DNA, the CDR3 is TGCAGCGTTGATATCCGGGTGGATGGCTACACCTTC.

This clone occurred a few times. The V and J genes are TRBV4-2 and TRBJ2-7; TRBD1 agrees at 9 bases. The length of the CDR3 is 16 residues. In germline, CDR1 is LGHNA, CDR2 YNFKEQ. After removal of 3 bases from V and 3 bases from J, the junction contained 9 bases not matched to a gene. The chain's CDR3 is CASSHVGQGLYYEQYF. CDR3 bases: TGTGCCAGCAGCCACGTTGGACAGGGGTTGTACTACGAGCAGTACTTC.

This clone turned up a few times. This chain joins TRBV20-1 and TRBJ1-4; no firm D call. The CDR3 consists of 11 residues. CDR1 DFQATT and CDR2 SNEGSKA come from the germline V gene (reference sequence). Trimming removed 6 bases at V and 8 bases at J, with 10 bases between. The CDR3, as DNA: TGCAGTGCCCTCAGGACCGAAAAACTGTTTTTT. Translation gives CSALRTEKLFF.